The text below deals with one T cell receptor beta chain. The antigen is undetermined. Separation from the roughly 690-subject first cohort characterized the roughly 130-subject validation cohort, to which the donors belonged. The table came from immunoSEQ multiplex PCR; TCRdb's copy has only in-frame clones and leaves some out. Of some 180,000 clones detected, about 81% appear once; the ten largest clones hold 1% to 1.5%. Between the trimmed V and J ends, which lost 5 bases and 3 bases, there was a span of 13 bases. In germline, CDR1 is SGHAT, CDR2 FQNNGV. CDR3 length: 14 amino acids. The source of the sample is a study of cytomegalovirus exposure and HLA in healthy donors. Study-level points and caveats: TCR sequences were mostly rare, though some public TCRs occurred in many donors.

The chain is built from TRBV11-2 and TRBJ1-2; D is unresolved. The sequence derives from a woman aged 25 to 39 in good health and CMV-seronegative. The sample consisted of PBMCs. CDR3 sequence reads: CASSPEGGDYGYTF. CDR3 bases: TGTGCCAGCAGCCCCGAAGGCGGGGACTATGGCTACACCTTC. The full variable domain, its missing parts supplied by reference TRBV11-2 and TRBJ1-2, is EAGVAQSPRYKIIEKRQSVAFWCNPISGHATLYWYQQILGQGPKLLIQFQNNGVVDDSQLPKDRFSAERLKGVDSTLKIQPAKLEDSAVYLCASSPEGGDYGYTFGSGTRLTVV.